A single sample is the source of the 14 T cell receptor beta chains below, sequenced in a study of blood T cell repertoires in COVID-19. Produced via immunoSEQ multiplex PCR; TCRdb's table is partial and in-frame only. Of about 210,000 clones listed, about 87% are singletons. Material: PBMCs or T cells enriched from blood (not recorded which). The receptor source for this set is a man aged 18 to 29 with acute COVID-19.

The rearrangement uses TRBV10-2 and TRBJ2-1, with D tentatively TRBD1 (6 bases). The germline CDR1 and CDR2 sequences are WSHSY and SAAADI. The CDR3 runs to 14 residues. The V gene lost 3 bases and the J gene lost 7 bases, with 13 bases spanning the gap. CDR3 coding DNA: TGCGCCAGCAGTGAAGGGACAAGTCGGAATGAGCAGTTCTTC. It specifies CASSEGTSRNEQFF.

V gene TRBV24-1 combines with J gene TRBJ2-1; the match to TRBD2 covers 11 bases. In germline, CDR1 is KGHDR, CDR2 SFDVKD. V was pared by 4 bases and J by 6 bases, with 7 bases of the junction left unmatched. The CDR3 runs 16 residues. This chain's CDR3 is CATSDRTSGYGNEQFF. The CDR3 DNA is TGTGCCACCAGTGACAGGACTAGCGGGTATGGCAATGAGCAGTTCTTC.

V is TRBV15 and J is TRBJ2-4, with unresolved D. V was pared by 0 bases and J by 8 bases, with 14 bases between. The V gene's germline CDR1 is LNHNV and CDR2 YYDKDF (reference sequence). This CDR3 has 15 amino acids. The CDR3 loop is CATSREDEGQDIQYF. CDR3 sequence (DNA): TGTGCCACCAGCAGAGAGGATGAAGGTCAGGACATTCAGTACTTC.

The table lists this clone with a few counts. The V gene is TRBV25-1, the J gene TRBJ1-3; D not resolved. The CDR3 sequence is 14 residues long. Germline CDR1 and CDR2: MGHDK and SYGVNS. Trimming cost V 3 bases and J 3 bases, with 9 bases left between them. The CDR3 spells CASSDNRNGNTIYF. The CDR3 DNA is TGTGCCAGCAGTGATAACAGAAATGGAAACACCATATATTTT.

The chain couples TRBV4-3 to TRBJ1-1, with unresolved D. V was trimmed by 0 bases and J by 5 bases, leaving 13 bases between them. Per germline, CDR1 LGHNA and CDR2 YSLEER. The length of the CDR3 is 15 residues. This CDR3 reads CASSQDKGGGTEAFF. CDR3 nucleotide sequence: TGCGCCAGCAGCCAAGATAAGGGAGGAGGAACTGAAGCTTTCTTT.

This rearrangement joins TRBV28 to TRBJ1-2; the match to TRBD1 covers 8 bases. V shed 5 bases, J shed 1 base, and the junction held 6 bases outside the gene matches. CDR1 MDHEN and CDR2 SYDVKM come from the germline V gene. This CDR3 spans 15 amino acids. The CDR3 sequence is CASSPDRGFNYGYTF. CDR3 nucleotides: TGTGCCAGCAGTCCCGACAGGGGCTTTAACTATGGCTACACCTTC.

V is TRBV10-3 and J is TRBJ2-3; a weak D match, TRBD1 (6 bases). The CDR3 is 16 amino acids. CDR1 and CDR2 from the germline V gene are ENHRY and SYGVKD. V gave up 2 bases and J gave up 2 bases, with 14 bases separating them. CDR3 DNA sequence: TGTGCCATCAGTGAGGGGGGCAGGGCGAACACAGATACGCAGTATTTT. Translating gives CAISEGGRANTDTQYF.

The J gene is TRBJ2-7, the V gene TRBV6-6; TRBD1 might be the D (5 bases). V lost 8 bases and J lost 3, with 14 bases in between. The CDR3 is 13 residues long. The germline V gene has CDR1 MNHNY and CDR2 SVGAGI (reference sequence). DNA of the CDR3: TGTGCCAGCGGGGCCCTCATCGGCTACGAGCAGTACTTC. It codes for CASGALIGYEQYF.

V usage is TRBV28 and J usage is TRBJ2-2, with D unclear. The V end was cut by 2 bases, the J end by 7 bases, with 17 bases between. Germline CDR1 is MDHEN and CDR2 is SYDVKM. The CDR3 extends over 16 amino acids. The CDR3 reads CASSLLRVRVVGELFF. For the CDR3, the DNA is TGTGCCAGCAGTTTACTTCGGGTACGGGTCGTCGGGGAGCTGTTTTTT.

V is TRBV4-1 and J is TRBJ2-5, with TRBD2 matching over 7 bases. The germline CDR1 and CDR2 sequences are MGHRA and YSYEKL. This CDR3 comprises 15 residues. With 3 bases clipped from V and 2 bases from J, the junction kept 6 bases outside the gene matches. CDR3 in amino acids: CASSQGGTSQETQYF. CDR3 sequence (DNA): TGCGCCAGCAGCCAGGGAGGGACTTCACAAGAGACCCAGTACTTC.

The chain recombines TRBV7-9 with TRBJ1-1, with D possibly matching TRBD1 (5 bases). The V end lost 5 bases, the J end lost 5 bases, and 18 bases lay between the germline ends. Germline-derived CDR1 and CDR2 are SEHNR and FQNEAQ (reference sequence). The CDR3 length is 15 residues. The CDR3 sequence: CASSRRDVGGTEAFF. DNA for the CDR3: TGTGCCAGCAGCCGCCGAGATGTCGGGGGGACTGAAGCTTTCTTT.

This clone was recorded a few times. The chain carries TRBV5-4 and TRBJ1-2; no firm D call. Between the trimmed V and J ends, which lost 2 bases and 2 bases, there was a span of 7 bases. Germline CDR1 reads SGHNT; CDR2 reads YYREEE (reference sequence). The CDR3 consists of 13 residues. The CDR3 coding sequence is TGTGCCAGCAGCTTCACGGGGAACTATGGCTACACCTTC. It is translated as CASSFTGNYGYTF.

The J gene is TRBJ2-2, the V gene TRBV28, with 8 bases identical to TRBD1. Trimming took 8 bases from V and 3 from J; bases not matched to a gene: 8. The CDR3 spans 15 residues. Germline V gene sequence: CDR1 MDHEN, CDR2 SYDVKM. DNA for the CDR3: TGTGCCAGCCAAAACCAGGGGGCCTACACCGGGGAGCTGTTTTTT. It is translated as CASQNQGAYTGELFF.

The J gene is TRBJ2-2, the V gene TRBV9; the D gene is possibly TRBD2 (5 bases). V lost 0 bases, J lost 4 bases, and 7 bases lay in between. Germline loops: CDR1 SGDLS, CDR2 YYNGEE. This CDR3 contains 14 residues. In DNA, the CDR3 is TGTGCCAGCAGCGTAGATGGAGGCACCGGGGAGCTGTTTTTT. It yields the protein CASSVDGGTGELFF.